One sample yielded the 19 T cell receptor beta chains listed below, sequenced in a study of cytomegalovirus exposure and HLA in healthy donors. Use of 60 Vbeta and 13 Jbeta primers characterized the PCR. The data were produced by immunoSEQ multiplex PCR, yet TCRdb's version contains in-frame clones alone and is incomplete. The data show 100,000 to 150,000 clones, with around 76% seen just once and more than 15% held by the top ten. The sequencing sample was made of PBMCs. These receptor sequences come from a man between 45 and 60 years old in good health and CMV-seropositive.

This chain connects TRBV7-9 to TRBJ1-2; 9 bases map to TRBD1. The J segment lost 8 bases and the V segment lost 7 bases, leaving 11 bases of the junction unmatched. CDR1 and CDR2 from the germline V gene are SEHNR and FQNEAQ (reference sequence). The CDR3 has 14 residues. The CDR3 spells CASTRQGVISGYTF. CDR3 DNA: TGTGCCAGCACAAGACAGGGGGTGATAAGCGGCTACACCTTC.

This chain connects TRBV5-8 to TRBJ1-1; D not resolved. Germline V CDR1 and CDR2: SGHTS, YDEGEE. The CDR3 totals 13 residues. Trimming stripped 5 bases from V and 0 bases from J, with 8 bases between. CDR3 sequence reads: CASSSTMNTEAFF. Here the CDR3 DNA reads TGTGCCAGCAGTTCCACTATGAACACTGAAGCTTTCTTT.

This clone occurred a few times. Here the CDR3 DNA reads TGTGCCAGCAGTACCCAGGGACTAGCCCGAAGGTTCTTC. This gives the protein CASSTQGLARRFF. The chain carries TRBV6-6 and TRBJ2-1, with TRBD2 matching 9 bases. The germline CDR1 and CDR2 sequences are MNHNY and SVGAGI (reference sequence). This CDR3 contains 13 residues. With 5 bases clipped from V and 15 bases from J, the junction kept 11 bases outside the gene matches.

The V gene is TRBV7-8, the J gene TRBJ1-2, with 9 bases matching TRBD1. Per the germline V gene, CDR1 is SGHVS and CDR2 is FQNEAQ. The CDR3 spans 13 residues. The junction had 8 bases not matched to a gene; V was cut back by 5 bases and J by 10 bases. CDR3 DNA: TGTGCCAGCAGCGTAGGGGGACAGGGTGTCTACACCTTC. Translated, it gives CASSVGGQGVYTF.

The genes are TRBV10-2 and TRBJ2-1, with 13 bases identical to TRBD2. The CDR3 sequence is 19 residues long. J gave up 3 bases and V 3 bases, and 11 bases lay outside the gene matches. The germline V gene encodes CDR1 WSHSY and CDR2 SAAADI. CDR3 coding DNA: TGCGCCAGCAGTGAAACTAGCGGGAGGGCCAGGTCCGTCTACAATGAGCAGTTCTTC. Its protein is CASSETSGRARSVYNEQFF.

The genes are TRBV2 and TRBJ1-1; 10 positions match TRBD1. V dropped 5 bases and J dropped 0; count of bases not matched to a gene: 6. Germline V gene data show CDR1 as SNHLY and CDR2 as FYNNEI. The CDR3 sequence is 16 residues long. The CDR3 coding sequence is TGTGCCAGCAGTAGAGGACAGGGGGGGATGAACACTGAAGCTTTCTTT. As protein: CASSRGQGGMNTEAFF. The full variable domain, its missing parts supplied by reference TRBV2 and TRBJ1-1, is EPEVTQTPSHQVTQMGQEVILRCVPISNHLYFYWYRQILGQKVEFLVSFYNNEISEKSEIFDDQFSVERPDGSNFTLKIRSTKLEDSAMYFCASSRGQGGMNTEAFFGQGTRLTVV.

The CDR3 DNA is TGTGCCAGCAGCTCAACGGGACAGGAGAACAATGAGCAGTTCTTC. It is translated as CASSSTGQENNEQFF. The chain is built from TRBV7-9 and TRBJ2-1; 8 bases align to TRBD1. CDR1 SEHNR and CDR2 FQNEAQ come from the germline V gene (reference sequence). CDR3 length equals 15 residues. V lost 4 bases and J lost 5; bases outside the gene matches: 7.

The chain recombines TRBV7-2 with TRBJ2-5; perhaps TRBD1 as D (6 bases). The length of the CDR3 is 14 residues. The ends were cut back, 6 bases at V and 5 bases at J, with 16 bases in the middle. Germline loops: CDR1 SGHTA, CDR2 FQGNSA. The CDR3 sequence is CASSSPRDRETQYF. The CDR3 nucleotides are TGTGCCAGCAGTTCGCCGCGCGACAGGGAGACCCAGTACTTC.

V gene TRBV5-1 combines with J gene TRBJ1-2; TRBD1 is a possible D gene (6 bases). The CDR3 covers 16 residues. V was clipped by 5 bases and J by 4 bases, with 21 bases between them. The V gene's germline CDR1 is SGHRS and CDR2 YFSETQ. The CDR3 reads CASRAAGGRDSYGYTF. The CDR3 nucleotides are TGCGCCAGCAGGGCCGCGGGGGGGCGAGATAGCTATGGCTACACCTTC. The full variable domain, completed using reference TRBV5-1 and TRBJ1-2, is KAGVTQTPRYLIKTRGQQVTLSCSPISGHRSVSWYQQTPGQGLQFLFEYFSETQRNKGNFPGRFSGRQFSNSRSEMNVSTLELGDSALYLCASRAAGGRDSYGYTFGSGTRLTVV.

The genes are TRBV2 and TRBJ2-3, with D possibly matching TRBD2 (6 bases). The germline V gene has CDR1 SNHLY and CDR2 FYNNEI. The CDR3 consists of 14 residues. V lost 5 bases, J lost 0 bases, and 9 bases lay in between. The CDR3 reads CASSSGLSTDTQYF. CDR3 coding DNA: TGTGCCAGCAGTAGCGGGCTAAGCACAGATACGCAGTATTTT.

Only one count was recorded for this clone. This rearrangement joins TRBV27 to TRBJ1-1, with D hard to call. Trimming removed 3 bases from V and 5 bases from J, with 10 bases in between. This CDR3 region has 13 residues. Germline V gives CDR1 MNHEY, CDR2 SMNVEV (reference sequence). The CDR3 is CASSFDSGTEAFF. CDR3 nucleotide sequence: TGTGCCAGCAGTTTTGATTCGGGAACTGAAGCTTTCTTT.

The chain has TRBV7-9 and TRBJ2-7; TRBD1 matches 7 bases. CDR1 SEHNR and CDR2 FQNEAQ come from the germline V gene (reference sequence). CDR3 size: 14 residues. With 5 bases clipped from V and 6 bases from J, the junction kept 10 bases outside the gene matches. As DNA, the CDR3 is TGTGCCAGCAGCCTCGGCCGAGGGACAGTCGAGCAGTACTTC. Residues: CASSLGRGTVEQYF.

This sequence joins TRBV29-1 and TRBJ1-1; D uncertain. Germline V gene sequence: CDR1 SQVTM, CDR2 ANQGSEA. V lost 7 bases and J 1 base, leaving 16 bases between the germline ends. CDR3 length equals 14 residues. The CDR3 sequence: CSAPKLQRNTEAFF. The CDR3 coding sequence is TGCAGCGCGCCGAAACTGCAACGGAACACTGAAGCTTTCTTT.

This clone was found a few times. The rearrangement joins TRBV2 to TRBJ2-7; no clear D gene. This CDR3 has 14 amino acids. V lost 7 bases and J lost 0, with 13 bases in between. Germline CDR1 is SNHLY and CDR2 is FYNNEI. The CDR3 loop reads CASKGFTASYEQYF. The CDR3 DNA reads TGTGCCAGCAAAGGTTTTACAGCCTCCTACGAGCAGTACTTC.

The chain combines TRBV5-1 with TRBJ2-7; 9 nucleotides match TRBD1. J gave up 4 bases and V 0 bases, and 5 bases lay outside the gene matches. Germline V CDR1 and CDR2: SGHRS, YFSETQ. The CDR3 is 15 residues long. The CDR3 bases are TGCGCCAGCAGCTTGGGGCTGGACAGGGGATACGAGCAGTACTTC. Its translation: CASSLGLDRGYEQYF.

This chain joins TRBV18 and TRBJ1-1; D gene uncertain. Germline assignment: CDR1 KGHSH and CDR2 LQKENI. The CDR3 has 16 residues. The ends were cut back, 0 bases at V and 0 bases at J, with 11 bases in the middle. CDR3 nucleotide sequence: TGTGCCAGCTCACCACCAGTGGAGGTAGTGAACACTGAAGCTTTCTTT. It codes for CASSPPVEVVNTEAFF.

This chain joins TRBV6-5 and TRBJ2-3; TRBD2 matches 9 bases. This CDR3 is 13 amino acids long. Germline loops: CDR1 MNHEY, CDR2 SVGAGI. J was trimmed by 5 bases and V by 6 bases; bases with no gene match: 3. The CDR3 loop reads CASRAGGVDTQYF. CDR3 sequence (DNA): TGTGCCAGCAGGGCGGGAGGGGTAGATACGCAGTATTTT.

This CDR3 is CASSPGGAWAYEQYF. The CDR3 nucleotides are TGTGCCAGCAGCCCGGGCGGGGCTTGGGCCTACGAGCAGTACTTC. The chain uses TRBV11-3 and TRBJ2-5; D is possibly TRBD2 (6 bases). Matching the DNA end better, TRBJ2-7 makes the J call doubtful. Germline V gene lookup returns CDR1 SGHNT and CDR2 YENEEA. This CDR3 region has 15 residues.

This clone is a singleton in its sample. This chain joins TRBV27 and TRBJ2-7; 9 bases map to TRBD1. The V and J ends lost 4 bases and 6 bases, in that order; junction bases with no gene match: 13. Germline lookup yields CDR1 MNHEY and CDR2 SMNVEV (reference sequence). The CDR3 is 16 amino acids. This CDR3 reads CASSSGTGSVRTEQYF. The CDR3 nucleotides read TGTGCCAGCAGTTCGGGGACAGGGTCGGTTCGAACCGAGCAGTACTTC.